Below, one T cell receptor (beta chain) is given with its context. This sample was taken from a study of immune evolution from preneoplasia to lung adenocarcinoma. Profiled with immunoSEQ multiplex PCR; TCRdb holds only in-frame clones, not every one. Of roughly 7,800 clones in the sample, about two thirds were seen once. Germline-derived CDR1 and CDR2 are SGHDT and YYEEEE. The ends lost 4 bases at V and 5 bases at J; junction bases unmatched: 10. The CDR3 runs to 15 residues. Each case's diagnosis was confirmed by two pathologists on H&E. This TCR was sampled from a donor aged 70 or over with lung adenocarcinoma. Some clones in this sample may be carry-over from other donors' samples. What was sequenced was FFPE lung adenocarcinoma in situ tissue. The chain has TRBV5-6 and TRBJ2-5; TRBD2 aligns across 8 bases. CDR3 nucleotide sequence: TGTGCCAGCAGCCAAAATAAGCGGGGGTGGGAGACCCAGTACTTC. Its protein product is CASSQNKRGWETQYF.